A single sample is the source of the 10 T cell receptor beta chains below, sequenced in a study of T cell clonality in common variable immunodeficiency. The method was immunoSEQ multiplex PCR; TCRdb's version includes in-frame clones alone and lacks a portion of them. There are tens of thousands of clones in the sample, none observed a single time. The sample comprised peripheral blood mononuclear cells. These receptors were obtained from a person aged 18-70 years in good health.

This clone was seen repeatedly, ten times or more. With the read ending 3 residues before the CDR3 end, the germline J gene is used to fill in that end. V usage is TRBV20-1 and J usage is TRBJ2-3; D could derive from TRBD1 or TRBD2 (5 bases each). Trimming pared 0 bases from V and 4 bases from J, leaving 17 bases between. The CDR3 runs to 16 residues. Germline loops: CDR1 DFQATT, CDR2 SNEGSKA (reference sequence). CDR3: CSARDSRGRGPDTQYF. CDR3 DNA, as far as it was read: TGCAGTGCTAGAGACTCGAGGGGAAGGGGCCCAGATACG.

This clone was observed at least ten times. The DNA read from the CDR3 is TGTGCCTGGAGTCAAAAGGAGACAGGGCAA. It specifies CAWSQKETGQ. The full CDR3 protein reads CAWSQKETGQAFF. J is TRBJ1-1 and V is TRBV30; 7 bases align to TRBD1. From the germline J gene comes the end of the CDR3, since the read stops 3 residues before it. In germline, CDR1 is GTSNPN, CDR2 SVGIG (reference sequence). This CDR3 has 13 amino acids.

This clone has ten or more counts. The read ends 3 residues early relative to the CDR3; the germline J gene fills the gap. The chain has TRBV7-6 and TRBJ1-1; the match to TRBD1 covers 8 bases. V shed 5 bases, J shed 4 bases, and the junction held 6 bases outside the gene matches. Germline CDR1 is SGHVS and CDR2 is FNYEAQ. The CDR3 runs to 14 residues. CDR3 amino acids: CASSPQGAATEAFF. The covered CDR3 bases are TGTGCCAGCAGCCCCCAGGGGGCGGCCACTGAA.

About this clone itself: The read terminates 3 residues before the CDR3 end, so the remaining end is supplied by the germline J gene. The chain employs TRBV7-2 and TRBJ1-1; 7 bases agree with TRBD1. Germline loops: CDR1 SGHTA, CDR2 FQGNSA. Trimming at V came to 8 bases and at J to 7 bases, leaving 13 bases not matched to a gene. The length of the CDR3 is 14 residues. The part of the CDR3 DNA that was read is TGTGCCAGCGGCACACGACAGGGTCAAGGTGAA. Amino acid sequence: CASGTRQGQGE. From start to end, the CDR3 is CASGTRQGQGEAFF.

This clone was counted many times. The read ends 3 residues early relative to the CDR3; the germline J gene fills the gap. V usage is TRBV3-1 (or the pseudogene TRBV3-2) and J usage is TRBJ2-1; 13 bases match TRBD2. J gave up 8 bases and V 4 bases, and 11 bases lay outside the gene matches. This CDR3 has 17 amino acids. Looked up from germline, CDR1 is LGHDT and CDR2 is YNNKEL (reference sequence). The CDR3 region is CASSLSEGLAGNDEQFF. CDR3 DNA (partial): TGTGCCAGCAGCCTAAGTGAGGGACTAGCGGGGAATGATGAG.

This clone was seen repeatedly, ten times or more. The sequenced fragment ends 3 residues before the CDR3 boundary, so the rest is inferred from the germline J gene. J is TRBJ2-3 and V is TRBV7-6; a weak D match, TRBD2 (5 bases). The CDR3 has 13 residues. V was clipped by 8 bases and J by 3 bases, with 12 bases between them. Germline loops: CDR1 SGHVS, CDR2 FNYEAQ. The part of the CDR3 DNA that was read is TGTGCCAGCGGTCTTAGCGATACAGATACG. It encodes CASGLSDTDT. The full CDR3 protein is CASGLSDTDTQYF.

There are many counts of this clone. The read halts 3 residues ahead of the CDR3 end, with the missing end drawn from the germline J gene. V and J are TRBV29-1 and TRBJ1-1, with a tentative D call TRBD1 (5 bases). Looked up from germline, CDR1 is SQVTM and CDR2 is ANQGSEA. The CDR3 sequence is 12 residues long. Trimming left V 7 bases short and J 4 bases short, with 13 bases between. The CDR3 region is CSGRRGGTEAFF. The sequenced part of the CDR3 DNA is TGCAGCGGGAGACGGGGGGGCACTGAA. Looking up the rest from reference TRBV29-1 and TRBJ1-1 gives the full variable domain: SAVISQKPSRDICQRGTSLTIQCQVDSQVTMMFWYRQQPGQSLTLIATANQGSEATYESGFVIDKFPISRPNLTFSTLTVSNMSPEDSSIYLCSGRRGGTEAFFGQGTRLTVV.

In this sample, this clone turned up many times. The CDR3: CASSLSGGLVNEQYF. The part of the CDR3 DNA that was read is TGTGCCAGCAGCCTTAGCGGGGGGTTAGTGAACGAG. The genes are TRBV5-4 and TRBJ2-7; 10 nucleotides match TRBD2. The read terminates 3 residues before the CDR3 end, so the remaining end is supplied by the germline J gene. J was trimmed by 5 bases and V by 4 bases; bases with no gene match: 9. CDR1 is SGHNT and CDR2 is YYREEE in the germline V gene (reference sequence). CDR3 length: 15 residues.

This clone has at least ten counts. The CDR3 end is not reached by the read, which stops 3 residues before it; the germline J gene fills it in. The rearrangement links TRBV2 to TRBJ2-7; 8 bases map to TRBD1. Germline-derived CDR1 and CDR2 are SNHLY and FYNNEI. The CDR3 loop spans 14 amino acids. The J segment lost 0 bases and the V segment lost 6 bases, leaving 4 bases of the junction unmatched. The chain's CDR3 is CASSADRASYEQYF. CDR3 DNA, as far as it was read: TGTGCCAGCAGCGCGGACAGGGCCTCCTACGAG. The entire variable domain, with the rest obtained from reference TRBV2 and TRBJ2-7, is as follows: EPEVTQTPSHQVTQMGQEVILRCVPISNHLYFYWYRQILGQKVEFLVSFYNNEISEKSEIFDDQFSVERPDGSNFTLKIRSTKLEDSAMYFCASSADRASYEQYFGPGTRLTVT.

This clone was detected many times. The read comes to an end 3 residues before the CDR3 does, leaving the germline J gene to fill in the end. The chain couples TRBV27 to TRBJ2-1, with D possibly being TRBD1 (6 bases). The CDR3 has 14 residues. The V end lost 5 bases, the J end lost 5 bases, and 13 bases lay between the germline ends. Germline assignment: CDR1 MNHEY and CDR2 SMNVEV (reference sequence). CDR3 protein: CASSLLGANNEQFF. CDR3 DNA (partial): TGTGCCAGCAGTCTATTGGGGGCCAACAATGAG.